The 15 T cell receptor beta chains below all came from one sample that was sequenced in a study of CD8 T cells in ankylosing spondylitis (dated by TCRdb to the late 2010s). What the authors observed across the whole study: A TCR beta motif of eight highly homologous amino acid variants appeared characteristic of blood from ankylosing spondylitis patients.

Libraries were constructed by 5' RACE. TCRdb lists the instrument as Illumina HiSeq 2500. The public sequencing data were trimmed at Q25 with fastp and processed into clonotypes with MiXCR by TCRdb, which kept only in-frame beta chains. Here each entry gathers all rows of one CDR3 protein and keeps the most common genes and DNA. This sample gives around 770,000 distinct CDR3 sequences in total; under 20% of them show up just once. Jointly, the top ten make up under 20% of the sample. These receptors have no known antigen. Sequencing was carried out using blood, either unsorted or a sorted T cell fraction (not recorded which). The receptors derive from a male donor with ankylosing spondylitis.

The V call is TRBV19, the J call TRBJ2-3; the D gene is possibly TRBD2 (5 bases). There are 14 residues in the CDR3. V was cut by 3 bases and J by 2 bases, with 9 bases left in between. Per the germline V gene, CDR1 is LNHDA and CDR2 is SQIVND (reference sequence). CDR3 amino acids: CASSMARATDTQYF. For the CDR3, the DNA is TGTGCCAGTAGTATGGCGCGGGCCACAGATACGCAGTATTTT.

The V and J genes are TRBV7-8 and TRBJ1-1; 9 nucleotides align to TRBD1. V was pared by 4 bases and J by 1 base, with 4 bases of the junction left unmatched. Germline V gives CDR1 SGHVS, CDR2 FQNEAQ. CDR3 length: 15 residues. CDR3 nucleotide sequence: TGTGCCAGCAGCTGGGGACAGGGTGGGAACACTGAAGCTTTCTTT. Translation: CASSWGQGGNTEAFF.

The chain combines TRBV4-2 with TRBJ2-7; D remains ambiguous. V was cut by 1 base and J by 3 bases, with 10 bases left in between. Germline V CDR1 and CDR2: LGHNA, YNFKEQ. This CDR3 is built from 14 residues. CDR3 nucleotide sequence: TGTGCCAGCAGCCAAGCCAGTTCCAACTACGAGCAGTACTTC. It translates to CASSQASSNYEQYF.

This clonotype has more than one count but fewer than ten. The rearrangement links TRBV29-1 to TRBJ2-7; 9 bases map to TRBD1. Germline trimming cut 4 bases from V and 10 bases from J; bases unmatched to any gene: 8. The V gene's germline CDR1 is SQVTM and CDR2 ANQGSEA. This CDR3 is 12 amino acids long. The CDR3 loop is CSVGGTGGDQYF. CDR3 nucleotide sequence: TGCAGCGTTGGGGGTACAGGGGGCGACCAGTACTTC.

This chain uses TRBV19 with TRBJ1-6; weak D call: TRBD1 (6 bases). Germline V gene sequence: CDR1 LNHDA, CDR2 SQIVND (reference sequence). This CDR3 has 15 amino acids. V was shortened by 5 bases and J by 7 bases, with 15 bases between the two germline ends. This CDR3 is CASSAPGTRNSPLHF. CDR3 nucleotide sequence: TGTGCCAGTAGTGCCCCCGGGACAAGGAATTCACCCCTCCACTTT.

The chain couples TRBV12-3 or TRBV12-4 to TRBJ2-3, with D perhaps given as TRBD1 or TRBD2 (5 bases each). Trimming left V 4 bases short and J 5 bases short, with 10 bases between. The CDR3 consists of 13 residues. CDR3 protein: CASSWGPQDTQYF. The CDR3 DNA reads TGTGCCAGCAGTTGGGGACCGCAAGATACGCAGTATTTT.

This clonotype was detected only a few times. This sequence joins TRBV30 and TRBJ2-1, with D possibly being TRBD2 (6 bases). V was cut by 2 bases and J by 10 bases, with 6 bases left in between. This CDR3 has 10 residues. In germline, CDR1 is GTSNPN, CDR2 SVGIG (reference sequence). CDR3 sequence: CAWSRGEQFF. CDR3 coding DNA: TGTGCCTGGAGTCGGGGGGAGCAGTTCTTC.

This CDR3 reads CASSQDLRLAGSYEQYF. CDR3 in DNA: TGCGCCAGCAGCCAAGACCTGAGACTAGCGGGCTCATACGAGCAGTACTTC. The genes are TRBV4-1 and TRBJ2-7, with 10 bases aligning to TRBD2. The trim removed 0 bases at V and 4 bases at J, leaving 9 bases unmatched. CDR3 length equals 17 residues. Germline V gives CDR1 MGHRA, CDR2 YSYEKL.

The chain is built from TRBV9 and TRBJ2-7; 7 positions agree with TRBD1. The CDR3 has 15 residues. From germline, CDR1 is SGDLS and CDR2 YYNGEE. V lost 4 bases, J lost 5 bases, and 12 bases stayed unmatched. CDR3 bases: TGTGCCAGCAGCCGTAGCGAGGTAGGGGGCCACGAGCAGTACTTC. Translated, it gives CASSRSEVGGHEQYF.

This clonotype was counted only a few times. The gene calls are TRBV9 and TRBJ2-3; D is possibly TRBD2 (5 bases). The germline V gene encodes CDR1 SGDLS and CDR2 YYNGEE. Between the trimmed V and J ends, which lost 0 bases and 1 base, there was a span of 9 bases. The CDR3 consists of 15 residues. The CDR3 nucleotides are TGTGCCAGCAGCGTAGTAGGAGGAGGCACAGATACGCAGTATTTT. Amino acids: CASSVVGGGTDTQYF. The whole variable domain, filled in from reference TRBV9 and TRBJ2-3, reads DSGVTQTPKHLITATGQRVTLRCSPRSGDLSVYWYQQSLDQGLQFLIQYYNGEERAKGNILERFSAQQFPDLHSELNLSSLELGDSALYFCASSVVGGGTDTQYFGPGTRLTVL.

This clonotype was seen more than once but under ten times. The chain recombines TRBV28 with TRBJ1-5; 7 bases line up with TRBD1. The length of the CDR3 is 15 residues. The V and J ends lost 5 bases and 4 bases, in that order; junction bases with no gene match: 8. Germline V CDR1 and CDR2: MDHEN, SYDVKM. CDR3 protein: CASSPLSGGNQPQHF. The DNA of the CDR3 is TGTGCCAGCAGTCCCCTTTCAGGGGGGAATCAGCCCCAGCATTTT.

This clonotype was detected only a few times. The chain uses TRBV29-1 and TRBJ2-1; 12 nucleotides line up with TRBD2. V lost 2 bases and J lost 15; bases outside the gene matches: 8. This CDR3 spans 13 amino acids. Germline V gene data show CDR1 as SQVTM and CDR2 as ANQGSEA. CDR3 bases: TGCAGCGTTGAACGGGCTAGCGGGGGGGATCCGTTCTTC. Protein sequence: CSVERASGGDPFF.

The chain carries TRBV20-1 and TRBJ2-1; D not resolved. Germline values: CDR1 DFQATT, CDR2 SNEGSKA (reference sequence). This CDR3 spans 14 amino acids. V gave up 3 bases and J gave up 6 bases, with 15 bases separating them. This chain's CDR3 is CSASDSFGFNEQFF. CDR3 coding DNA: TGCAGTGCTAGTGACTCCTTCGGGTTCAATGAGCAGTTCTTC.

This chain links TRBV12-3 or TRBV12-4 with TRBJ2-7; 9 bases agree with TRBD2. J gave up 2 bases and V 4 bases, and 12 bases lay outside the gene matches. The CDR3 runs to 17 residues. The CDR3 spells CASSSIWTSGRTYEQYF. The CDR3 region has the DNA TGTGCCAGCAGTTCGATCTGGACAAGCGGGAGGACCTACGAGCAGTACTTC.

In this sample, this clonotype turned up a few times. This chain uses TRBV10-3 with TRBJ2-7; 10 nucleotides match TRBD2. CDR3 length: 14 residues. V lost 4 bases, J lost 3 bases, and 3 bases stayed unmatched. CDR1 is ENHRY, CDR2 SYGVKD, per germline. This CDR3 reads CAISVLAGDYEQYF. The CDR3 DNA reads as TGTGCCATCAGTGTCCTAGCGGGGGACTACGAGCAGTACTTC.